The next 10 T cell receptor beta chains were all read from a single sample in a study of blood T cell repertoires in COVID-19. Generated by immunoSEQ multiplex PCR, the TCRdb table keeps only in-frame clones and is missing some. The sample includes about 290,000 clones, around 92% of them seen just once. The sample was peripheral blood. Receptors originate from a woman between 25 and 40 years old with COVID-19, enrolled during active disease.

A remark on this clone: In the same sample, other DNA sequences code for this CDR3. The gene calls are TRBV6-1 and TRBJ1-2, with D tentatively TRBD1 (5 bases). V was shortened by 1 base and J by 3 bases, with 6 bases between the two germline ends. Germline assignment: CDR1 MNHNS and CDR2 SASEGT. The CDR3 has 13 residues. The chain's CDR3 is CASSEGQYYGYTF. Written as DNA, the CDR3 is TGTGCCAGCAGTGAAGGACAGTACTATGGCTACACCTTC.

The chain joins TRBV6-5 to TRBJ1-2; 7 nucleotides line up with TRBD1. J lost 3 bases, V lost 0 bases, and 7 bases had no gene match. The CDR3 is 16 amino acids. Germline lookup yields CDR1 MNHEY and CDR2 SVGAGI. CDR3 nucleotides: TGTGCCAGCAGTTACTCGTCCGGGACAGCCCACTATGGCTACACCTTC. Protein: CASSYSSGTAHYGYTF.

V gene TRBV6-5 combines with J gene TRBJ1-2; tentatively, D is TRBD1 (5 bases). V gave up 2 bases and J gave up 9 bases, with 16 bases separating them. This CDR3 is built from 14 residues. Germline lookup yields CDR1 MNHEY and CDR2 SVGAGI. The CDR3 nucleotides read TGTGCCAGCAGTTACCCCAGGGCCCTTAGGAGCTACACCTTC. It encodes CASSYPRALRSYTF.

The chain employs TRBV24-1 and TRBJ2-3, with D maybe TRBD2 (5 bases). The CDR3 is 14 amino acids. Trimming shortened V by 5 bases and J by 2 bases, and 10 bases separated the two germline ends. Germline V gene data show CDR1 as KGHDR and CDR2 as SFDVKD. CDR3 loop: CATSGIRDTDTQYF. In nucleotides, the CDR3 is TGTGCCACCAGTGGTATACGGGACACAGATACGCAGTATTTT.

The V call is TRBV7-8, the J call TRBJ1-2; D is possibly TRBD1 (5 bases). The V gene's germline CDR1 is SGHVS and CDR2 FQNEAQ. This CDR3 has 15 amino acids. Trimming removed 5 bases from V and 3 bases from J, with 16 bases in between. The CDR3 DNA reads TGTGCCAGCAGCCACACCAGGGCCTCGGACTATGGCTACACCTTC. Encoded protein: CASSHTRASDYGYTF.

The V gene is TRBV6-1, the J gene TRBJ2-7, with a weak D call TRBD1 (6 bases). CDR3 length equals 12 residues. Trimming stripped 3 bases from V and 7 bases from J, with 10 bases between. Germline loops: CDR1 MNHNS, CDR2 SASEGT. The CDR3 loop reads CASSDTGWEQYF. Here the CDR3 DNA reads TGTGCCAGCAGTGATACAGGGTGGGAGCAGTACTTC.

The CDR3 DNA sequence: TGTGCCAGCAGGCGACAGGGGGCGCGAGAGCAGTACTTC. Protein product: CASRRQGAREQYF. The chain uses TRBV25-1 and TRBJ2-7; 10 bases are shared with TRBD1. CDR1 and CDR2 from the germline V gene are MGHDK and SYGVNS. J lost 7 bases, V lost 6 bases, and 6 bases had no gene match. The length of the CDR3 is 13 residues.

V usage is TRBV19 and J usage is TRBJ1-1; no clear D. The V end was cut by 3 bases, the J end by 1 base, with 12 bases between. This CDR3 spans 15 amino acids. Germline V lookup: CDR1 LNHDA, CDR2 SQIVND (reference sequence). CDR3 DNA: TGTGCCAGTAGTATTGCTGGAGGGCAGAACACTGAAGCTTTCTTT. Protein: CASSIAGGQNTEAFF.

V gene TRBV12-5 combines with J gene TRBJ2-3; perhaps TRBD1 as D (5 bases). Deletions cut 7 bases from V and 2 bases from J, with 7 bases between. The CDR3 runs 12 residues. Germline assignment: CDR1 LGHNT and CDR2 FRNRAP. CDR3 DNA: TGTGCTAGTGAGGGGTTCACAGATACGCAGTATTTT. It yields the protein CASEGFTDTQYF.

V is TRBV10-2 and J is TRBJ2-3, with D possibly being TRBD2 (6 bases). CDR1 WSHSY and CDR2 SAAADI come from the germline V gene. V lost 4 bases, J lost 2 bases, and 10 bases lay in between. The CDR3 extends over 14 amino acids. CDR3 sequence: CASSGDFHTDTQYF. CDR3 DNA: TGCGCCAGCAGTGGGGACTTTCACACAGATACGCAGTATTTT.